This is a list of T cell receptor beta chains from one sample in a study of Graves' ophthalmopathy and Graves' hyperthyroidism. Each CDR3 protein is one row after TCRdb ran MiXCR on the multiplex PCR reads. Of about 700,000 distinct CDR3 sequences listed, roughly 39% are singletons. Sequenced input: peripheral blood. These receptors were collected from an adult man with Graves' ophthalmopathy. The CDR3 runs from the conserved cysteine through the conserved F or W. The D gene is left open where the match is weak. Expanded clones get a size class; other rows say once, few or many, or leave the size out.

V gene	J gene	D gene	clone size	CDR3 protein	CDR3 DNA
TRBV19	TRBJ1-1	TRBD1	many	CASIHRQGMNTEAFF	TGTGCCAGTATCCATCGACAGGGAATGAACACTGAAGCTTTCTTT
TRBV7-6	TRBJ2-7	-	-	CASSLALAGNSYEQYF	TGTGCCAGCAGCTTAGCGCTGGCGGGGAACTCCTACGAGCAGTACTTC
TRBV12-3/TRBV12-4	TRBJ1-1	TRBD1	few	CASGQVLSREAFF	TGTGCCAGCGGACAGGTCCTCAGTCGAGAAGCTTTCTTT
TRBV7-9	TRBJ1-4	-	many	CASSPRRLADEKLFF	TGTGCCAGCAGTCCGAGGCGGCTTGCAGATGAAAAACTGTTTTTT
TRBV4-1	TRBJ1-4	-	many	CASSQLTSGAHNEKLFF	TGCGCCAGCAGCCAGCTTACCTCCGGGGCCCATAATGAAAAACTGTTTTTT
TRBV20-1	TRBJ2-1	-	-	CSASGAYNEQFF	TGCAGTGCTAGCGGTGCCTACAATGAGCAGTTCTTC
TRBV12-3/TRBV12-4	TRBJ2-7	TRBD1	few	CASSPQGAGNEQYF	TGTGCCAGCTCACCACAGGGGGCGGGCAACGAGCAGTACTTC
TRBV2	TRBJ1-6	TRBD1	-	CANSLWQGEGSPLHF	TGTGCCAACAGCTTATGGCAGGGGGAGGGTTCACCCCTCCACTTT
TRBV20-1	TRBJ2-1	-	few	CSAAWYEQFF	TGCAGTGCAGCTTGGTATGAGCAGTTCTTC
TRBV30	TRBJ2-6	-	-	CAWTTGLPNVLTF	TGTGCCTGGACCACGGGCCTCCCCAACGTCCTGACTTTC
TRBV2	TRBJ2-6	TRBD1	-	CASSVSGGSNVLTF	TGTGCCAGCAGTGTTTCAGGGGGCTCCAACGTCCTGACTTTC
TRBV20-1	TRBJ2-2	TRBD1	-	CSARRTGGTGELFF	TGCAGTGCCAGACGGACAGGGGGCACCGGGGAGCTGTTTTTT
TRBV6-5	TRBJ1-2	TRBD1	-	CASSYNGQGATYGYTF	TGTGCCAGCAGTTACAACGGACAGGGGGCTACCTATGGCTACACCTTC
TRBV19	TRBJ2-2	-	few	CASSIVQATGELFF	TGTGCCAGTAGTATAGTCCAGGCCACCGGGGAGCTGTTTTTT
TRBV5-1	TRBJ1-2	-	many	CASSLDARGHGYTF	TGCGCCAGCAGCTTGGACGCGCGGGGTCATGGCTACACCTTC
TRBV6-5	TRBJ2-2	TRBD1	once	CASNVGQGGTGELFF	TGTGCCAGCAATGTGGGACAGGGGGGAACCGGGGAGCTGTTTTTT
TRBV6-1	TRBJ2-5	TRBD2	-	CASSEGQGLGLRFPKETQYF	TGTGCCAGCAGCGAAGGTCAGGGACTAGGCCTTCGCTTTCCTAAAGAGACCCAGTACTTC
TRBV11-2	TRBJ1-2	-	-	CASSFRAYYGYTF	TGTGCCAGCAGTTTTAGGGCCTACTATGGCTACACCTTC
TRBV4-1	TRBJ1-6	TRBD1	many	CASSQTLGRDRAYSPLHF	TGCGCCAGCAGCCAAACTTTGGGACGCGACAGGGCGTATTCACCCCTCCACTTT
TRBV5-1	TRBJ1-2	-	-	CASNFISVGYGYTF	TGCGCCAGCAACTTCATCTCGGTCGGGTATGGCTACACCTTC
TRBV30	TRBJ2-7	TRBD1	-	CAWSVQTGKYF	TGTGCCTGGAGTGTACAGACAGGGAAGTACTTC
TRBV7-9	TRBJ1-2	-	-	CASSLGDRWGYTF	TGTGCCAGCAGCTTAGGAGACAGGTGGGGCTACACCTTC
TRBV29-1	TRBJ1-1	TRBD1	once	CSVPRTGGTEAFF	TGCAGCGTTCCCCGGACAGGGGGCACTGAAGCTTTCTTT
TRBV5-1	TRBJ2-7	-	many	CASSLAGSGTEQYF	TGCGCCAGCAGCTTGGCGGGTTCGGGGACTGAGCAGTACTTC
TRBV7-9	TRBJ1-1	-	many	CASSLEWDNTEAFF	TGTGCCAGCAGCTTAGAATGGGACAACACTGAAGCTTTCTTT
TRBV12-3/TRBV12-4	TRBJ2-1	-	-	CASSHDPSDEQFF	TGTGCCAGCAGCCATGACCCGTCCGATGAGCAGTTCTTC
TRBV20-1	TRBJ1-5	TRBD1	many	CSASRGRNQPQHF	TGCAGTGCTAGCAGGGGGCGCAATCAGCCCCAGCATTTT
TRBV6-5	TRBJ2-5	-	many	CASSYGRLATQYF	TGTGCCAGCAGTTACGGGAGATTAGCGACCCAGTACTTC
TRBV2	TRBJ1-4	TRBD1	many	CASTRQGGNEKLFF	TGTGCCAGCACCCGACAGGGGGGTAATGAAAAACTGTTTTTT
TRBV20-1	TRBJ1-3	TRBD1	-	CSAVNPGQGPRNTIYF	TGCAGTGCCGTTAACCCGGGACAGGGCCCTAGGAACACCATATATTTT
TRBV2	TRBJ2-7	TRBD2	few	CASRRSGGASYEQYF	TGTGCCAGCAGACGGAGCGGGGGGGCGTCCTACGAGCAGTACTTC
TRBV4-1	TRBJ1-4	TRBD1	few	CASSHPGQGIGKLFF	TGCGCCAGCAGCCACCCGGGACAGGGGATCGGAAAACTGTTTTTT